This passage covers 15 T cell receptor beta chains from one sample sequenced in a study of CXCR3-negative and CXCR3-positive naive CD8 T cells. TRB cDNA libraries were made by UMI-labeled 5' RACE. TCRdb re-analyzed the 5' RACE reads; it lists each CDR3 protein once, without DNA. In all, the sample yields around 26,000 distinct CDR3 sequences. Sequencing used naive CXCR3- CD8+ T cells from blood. Stated subset: CD45RO-CCR7+CD27+CD95- naive CD8+ T cells lacking CXCR3 (TNR3-). The receptors were sampled from a human donor in good health. Some clones in this sample may be carry-over from other donors' samples.

This chain joins TRBV29-1 and TRBJ2-1; the TCRdb D gene call, TRBD1, has no DNA to confirm it. The CDR3 is made up of 12 amino acids. The germline V gene has CDR1 SQVTM and CDR2 ANQGSEA. CDR3: CSVEGGGGIWIF.

V and J are TRBV5-5 and TRBJ1-5; TCRdb lists TRBD1, though no DNA is available to test this call. Germline CDR1 reads SGHKS; CDR2 reads YYEKEE (reference sequence). The CDR3 has 13 residues. The CDR3 reads CASSTIPGQPQHF.

The J gene is TRBJ1-3, the V gene TRBV7-6. Germline V CDR1 and CDR2: SGHVS, FNYEAQ. The CDR3 runs to 16 residues. The CDR3 protein is CASSAAGRDSGNTIYF.

The chain's CDR3 is CSVEGWNTGELFF. V usage is TRBV29-1 and J usage is TRBJ2-2. The CDR3 is 13 residues long. The germline gives CDR1 SQVTM, CDR2 ANQGSEA.

The chain recombines TRBV20-1 with TRBJ1-2. There are 11 residues in the CDR3. Germline lookup yields CDR1 DFQATT and CDR2 SNEGSKA (reference sequence). The CDR3 is CRSPGDGRYTF.

The chain has TRBV19 and TRBJ2-7; TCRdb proposes TRBD1, but this gene call is untestable without DNA. Germline V lookup: CDR1 LNHDA, CDR2 SQIVND (reference sequence). The CDR3 is 14 amino acids. The CDR3 spells CASSVSGHDYEQYF.

V gene TRBV11-2 combines with J gene TRBJ1-4; TCRdb indicates TRBD1, and absent DNA this call remains unverified. The germline V gene encodes CDR1 SGHAT and CDR2 FQNNGV. The CDR3 spans 17 residues. Here the CDR3 reads CASSLMGAAWTDEKLFF.

The gene calls are TRBV30 and TRBJ1-1. The V gene's germline CDR1 is GTSNPN and CDR2 SVGIG (reference sequence). CDR3 length equals 13 residues. The CDR3: CAWSVGENTEAFF.

The chain combines TRBV28 with TRBJ2-1; TCRdb's D gene call, TRBD2, goes unchecked for lack of DNA. The germline gives CDR1 MDHEN, CDR2 SYDVKM. The CDR3 contains 14 residues. CDR3 in amino acids: CASSPQLGRDEQFF.

The J gene is TRBJ2-5, the V gene TRBV5-5. The CDR3 length is 11 residues. Per germline, CDR1 SGHKS and CDR2 YYEKEE (reference sequence). The CDR3 is CASSFAETQYF.

The chain carries TRBV7-2 and TRBJ2-1; TCRdb selects TRBD2, and the lack of DNA leaves this call unchecked. This CDR3 comprises 15 residues. In germline, CDR1 is SGHTA, CDR2 FQGNSA. CDR3 loop: CASSPSSGGAFEQFF.

This clonotype is identified as medium-sized (0.01 to 0.1%) from frequency. V is TRBV11-3 and J is TRBJ2-2; TCRdb picks TRBD1, but there is no DNA to check that call. The germline V gene has CDR1 SGHNT and CDR2 YENEEA. There are 16 residues in the CDR3. This CDR3 reads CASSLGRGEYAGELFF.

This chain links TRBV27 with TRBJ2-7; the TCRdb call, TRBD1, lacks DNA for checking. Per germline, CDR1 MNHEY and CDR2 SMNVEV (reference sequence). The length of the CDR3 is 16 residues. CDR3 region: CASSHPGQGKTYEQYF.

The chain employs TRBV21-1 and TRBJ2-5; TCRdb reports TRBD1, a call that lacks DNA to check it against. TRBV21-1 is shown as a pseudogene. The CDR3 consists of 13 residues. CDR3 residues: CASIRGAQETQYF.

The chain carries TRBV9 and TRBJ1-2; as DNA is missing, the TRBD1 call by TCRdb cannot be tested. Germline CDR1 and CDR2: SGDLS and YYNGEE. The CDR3 length is 13 residues. This CDR3 is CASSQGTGYGYTF.